Given below is one TCR beta chain in context. The CDR3 has 13 amino acids. The germline V gene has CDR1 MNHEY and CDR2 SMNVEV (reference sequence). Trimming stripped 2 bases from V and 9 bases from J, with 11 bases between. The sample belongs to a study of blood T cell repertoires in COVID-19. Study-level background: The samples span acute and convalescent COVID-19 from the United States, Italy and Spain.

Seattle-derived patients entered the study during active infection and were followed longitudinally. This table comes from immunoSEQ multiplex PCR, and its TCRdb copy is limited to in-frame clones, with some not included. The sample contains some 390,000 clones, around 91% of which appear only once. The source is a woman aged 40-49 years with COVID-19, enrolled during active disease. The chain combines TRBV27 with TRBJ2-1; no clear D gene. Material: peripheral blood. The chain's CDR3 is CASSLRLRSEQFF. In nucleotides, the CDR3 is TGTGCCAGCAGTTTACGATTGCGGAGTGAGCAGTTCTTC.